The 10 T cell receptor beta chains given below trace back to one sample, sequenced in a study of control samples from healthy donors and cancer patients. The method was immunoSEQ multiplex PCR; TCRdb's version includes in-frame clones alone and lacks a portion of them. The repertoire includes tens of thousands of clones, around nine tenths of them detected once, and 1.5% to 2% sits in the top ten. Sequencing was done on a sample of PBMCs. These receptors came from a middle-aged woman with lung cancer.

V is TRBV6-5 and J is TRBJ1-2, with TRBD1 matching 10 bases. Unmatched junction bases numbered 8, after V lost 11 bases and J lost 8 bases. Germline V lookup: CDR1 MNHEY, CDR2 SVGAGI. The CDR3 runs 12 residues. CDR3 in DNA: TGTGCCTCGGGACAGGGGCCGTTGGGCTACACCTTC. Translated: CASGQGPLGYTF.

The rearrangement joins TRBV4-3 to TRBJ2-6; no clear D. This CDR3 spans 20 amino acids. Deletions cut 0 bases from V and 0 bases from J, with 18 bases between. Germline lookup yields CDR1 LGHNA and CDR2 YSLEER. CDR3 coding DNA: TGCGCCAGCAGCCAAGAGCAAGGCCCTACCGATTTCTCTGGGGCCAACGTCCTGACTTTC. Its translation is CASSQEQGPTDFSGANVLTF.

This clone was counted a few times. This chain uses TRBV5-1 with TRBJ2-3; no firm D call. Trimming cost V 0 bases and J 2 bases, with 13 bases left between them. The germline CDR1 and CDR2 sequences are SGHRS and YFSETQ. CDR3 length: 16 amino acids. The DNA for the CDR3 is TGCGCCAGCAGCTTGGTAGGGTCCGCGCACACAGATACGCAGTATTTT. Protein: CASSLVGSAHTDTQYF.

The genes are TRBV5-1 and TRBJ1-3; 8 bases line up with TRBD1. V was clipped by 8 bases and J by 0 bases; unmatched bases: 7. The CDR3 loop spans 15 amino acids. The germline V gene has CDR1 SGHRS and CDR2 YFSETQ. The CDR3 spells CASTTGASSGNTIYF. The CDR3 region has the DNA TGCGCCAGTACGACAGGGGCGAGCTCTGGAAACACCATATATTTT. Full variable domain (remainder filled in from reference TRBV5-1 and TRBJ1-3): KAGVTQTPRYLIKTRGQQVTLSCSPISGHRSVSWYQQTPGQGLQFLFEYFSETQRNKGNFPGRFSGRQFSNSRSEMNVSTLELGDSALYLCASTTGASSGNTIYFGEGSWLTVV.

This clone is a singleton in its sample. This rearrangement joins TRBV10-2 to TRBJ1-1; TRBD1 matches at 8 bases. The CDR3 covers 16 residues. Germline CDR1 reads WSHSY; CDR2 reads SAAADI. V trimming: 8 bases; J trimming: 1 base; junction bases outside the gene matches: 12. CDR3 sequence (DNA): TGCGCCAGCGCTAACCCTCAGGGGGCTACGAACACTGAAGCTTTCTTT. This gives the protein CASANPQGATNTEAFF.

This clone has a handful of counts. This chain links TRBV6-1 with TRBJ2-7; D may correspond to TRBD1 or TRBD2 (6 bases each). V shed 1 base and J shed 0 bases, with 19 bases lying between them. This CDR3 is built from 18 residues. From germline, CDR1 is MNHNS and CDR2 SASEGT. CDR3 protein: CASSEGGASGIFSYEQYF. The CDR3 coding sequence is TGTGCCAGCAGTGAAGGGGGGGCCAGCGGCATCTTCTCCTACGAGCAGTACTTC.

The rearrangement joins TRBV9 to TRBJ1-1; D possibly corresponds to TRBD1 (5 bases). Germline V lookup: CDR1 SGDLS, CDR2 YYNGEE. The CDR3 loop spans 16 amino acids. Deletions cut 0 bases from V and 3 bases from J, with 15 bases between. CDR3 residues: CASSVVPPPRDTEAFF. Written as DNA, the CDR3 is TGTGCCAGCAGCGTAGTACCCCCCCCCAGGGACACTGAAGCTTTCTTT. The full variable domain, in which reference TRBV9 and TRBJ1-1 provide the parts outside the CDR3, is DSGVTQTPKHLITATGQRVTLRCSPRSGDLSVYWYQQSLDQGLQFLIQYYNGEERAKGNILERFSAQQFPDLHSELNLSSLELGDSALYFCASSVVPPPRDTEAFFGQGTRLTVV.

This chain uses TRBV30 with TRBJ1-3; a weak D match, TRBD1 (5 bases). Trimming cost V 0 bases and J 2 bases, with 11 bases left between them. Looked up from germline, CDR1 is GTSNPN and CDR2 is SVGIG (reference sequence). This CDR3 region has 15 residues. The CDR3 sequence: CAWSVIREAGNTIYF. For the CDR3, the DNA is TGTGCCTGGAGTGTTATCAGGGAGGCTGGAAACACCATATATTTT.

The rearrangement uses TRBV14 and TRBJ2-4; TRBD2 matches at 7 bases. From germline, CDR1 is SGHDN and CDR2 FVKESK. V lost 4 bases to trimming and J lost 4 bases; unmatched junction nucleotides: 4. This CDR3 comprises 14 residues. The CDR3 DNA is TGTGCCAGCAGCCCACTTAGCGGGAAAAACATTCAGTACTTC. It specifies CASSPLSGKNIQYF.

The genes are TRBV7-3 and TRBJ2-2; no definite D call. The CDR3 is 13 residues long. Germline V gives CDR1 SGHTA, CDR2 FQGTGA. V was cut by 4 bases and J by 2 bases, with 5 bases left in between. The CDR3 DNA reads as TGTGCCAGCAGCTCTTTAAACACCGGGGAGCTGTTTTTT. This gives the protein CASSSLNTGELFF.